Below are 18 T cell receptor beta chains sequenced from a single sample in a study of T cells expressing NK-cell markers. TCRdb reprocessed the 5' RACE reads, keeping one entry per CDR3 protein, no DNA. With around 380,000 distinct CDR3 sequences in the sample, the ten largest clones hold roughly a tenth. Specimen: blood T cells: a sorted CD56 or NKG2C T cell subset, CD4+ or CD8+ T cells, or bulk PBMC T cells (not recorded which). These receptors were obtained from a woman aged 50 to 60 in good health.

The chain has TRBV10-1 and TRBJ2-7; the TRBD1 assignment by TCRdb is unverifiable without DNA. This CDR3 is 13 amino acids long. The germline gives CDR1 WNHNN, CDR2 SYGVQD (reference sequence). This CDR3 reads CASSAEGSYEQYF.

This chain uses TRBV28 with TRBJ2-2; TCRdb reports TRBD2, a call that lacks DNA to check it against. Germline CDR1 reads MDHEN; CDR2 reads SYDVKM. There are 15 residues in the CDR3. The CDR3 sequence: CASAIVTTNTGELFF.

CDR3 in amino acids: CASSRSGTRGLGQYF. The chain links TRBV12-3 or TRBV12-4 to TRBJ2-7; TCRdb selects TRBD2, and the lack of DNA leaves this call unchecked. This CDR3 contains 15 residues.

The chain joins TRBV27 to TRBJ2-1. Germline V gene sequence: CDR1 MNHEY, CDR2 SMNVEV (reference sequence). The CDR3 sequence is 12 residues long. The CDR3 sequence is CASSTGKNEQFF.

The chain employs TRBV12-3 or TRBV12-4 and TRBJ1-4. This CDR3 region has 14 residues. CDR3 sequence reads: CASSLMQNGEKLFF.

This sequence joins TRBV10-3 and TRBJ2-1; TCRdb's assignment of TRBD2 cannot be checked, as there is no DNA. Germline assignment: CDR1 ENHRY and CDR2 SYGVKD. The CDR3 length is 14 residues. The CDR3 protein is CAIRSSGSIYEQFF.

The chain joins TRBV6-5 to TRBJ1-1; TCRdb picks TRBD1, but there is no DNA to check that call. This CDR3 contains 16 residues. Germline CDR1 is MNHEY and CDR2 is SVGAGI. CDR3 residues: CASSYWQGGFREKAFF.

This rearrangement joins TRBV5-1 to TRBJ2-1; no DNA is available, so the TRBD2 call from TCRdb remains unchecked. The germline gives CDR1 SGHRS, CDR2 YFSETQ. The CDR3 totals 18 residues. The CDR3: CASSLGGLSGRLKDEQFF.

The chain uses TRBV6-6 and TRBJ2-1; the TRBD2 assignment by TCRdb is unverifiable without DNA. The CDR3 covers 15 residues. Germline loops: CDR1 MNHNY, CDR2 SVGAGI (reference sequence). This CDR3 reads CASSYSSASSNEQFF.

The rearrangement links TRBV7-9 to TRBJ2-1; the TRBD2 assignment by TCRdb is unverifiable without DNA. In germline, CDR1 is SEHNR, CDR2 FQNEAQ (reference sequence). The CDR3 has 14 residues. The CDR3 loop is CASSLDSLTSEQFF. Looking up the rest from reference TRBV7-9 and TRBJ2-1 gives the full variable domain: DTGVSQNPRHKITKRGQNVTFRCDPISEHNRLYWYRQTLGQGPEFLTYFQNEAQLEKSRLLSDRFSAERPKGSFSTLEIQRTEQGDSAMYLCASSLDSLTSEQFFGPGTRLTVL.

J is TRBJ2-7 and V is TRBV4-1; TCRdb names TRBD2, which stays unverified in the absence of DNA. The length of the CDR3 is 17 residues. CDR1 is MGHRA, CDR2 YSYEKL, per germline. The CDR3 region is CASSQDPFSGRDYEQYF.

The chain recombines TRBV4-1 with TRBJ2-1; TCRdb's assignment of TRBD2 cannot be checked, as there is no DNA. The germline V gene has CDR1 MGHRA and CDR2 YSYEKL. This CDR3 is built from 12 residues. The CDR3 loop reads CASSQVGTPRFF.

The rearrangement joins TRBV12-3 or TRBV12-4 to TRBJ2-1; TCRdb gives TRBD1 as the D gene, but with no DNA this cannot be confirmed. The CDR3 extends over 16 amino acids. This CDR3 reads CASSFLGGAGNNEQFF.

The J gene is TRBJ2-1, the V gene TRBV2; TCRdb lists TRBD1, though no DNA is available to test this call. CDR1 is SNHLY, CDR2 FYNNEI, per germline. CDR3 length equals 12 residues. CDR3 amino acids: CASTPGVAEQFF.

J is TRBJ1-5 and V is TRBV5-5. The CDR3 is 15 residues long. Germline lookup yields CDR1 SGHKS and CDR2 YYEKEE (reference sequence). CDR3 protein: CASSAGRGENQPQHF.

The CDR3 here is CASSSYREGAYNEQFF. The chain has TRBV7-8 and TRBJ2-1; without DNA, the TCRdb call of TRBD1 cannot be checked. Germline CDR1 SGHVS, CDR2 FQNEAQ. CDR3 length: 16 residues.

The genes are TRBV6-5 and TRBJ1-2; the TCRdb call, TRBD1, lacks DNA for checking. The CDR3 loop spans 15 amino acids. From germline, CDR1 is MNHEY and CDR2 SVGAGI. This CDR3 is CASSDQGGFNYGYTF.

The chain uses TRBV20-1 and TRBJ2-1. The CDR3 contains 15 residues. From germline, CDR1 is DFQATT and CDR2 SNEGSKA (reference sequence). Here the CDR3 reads CSARDPSDWNNEQFF.